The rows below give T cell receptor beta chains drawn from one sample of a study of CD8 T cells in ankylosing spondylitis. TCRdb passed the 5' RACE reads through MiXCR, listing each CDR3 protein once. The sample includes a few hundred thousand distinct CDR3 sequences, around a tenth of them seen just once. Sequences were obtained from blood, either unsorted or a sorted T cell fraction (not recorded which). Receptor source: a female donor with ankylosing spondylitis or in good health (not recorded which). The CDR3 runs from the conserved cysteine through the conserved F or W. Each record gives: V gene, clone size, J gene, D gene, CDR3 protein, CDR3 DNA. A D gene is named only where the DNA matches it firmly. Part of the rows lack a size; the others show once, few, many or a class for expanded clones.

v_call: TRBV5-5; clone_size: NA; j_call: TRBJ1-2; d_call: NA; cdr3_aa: CASSFGTAANYGYTF; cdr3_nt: TGTGCCAGCAGCTTCGGGACGGCAGCTAACTATGGCTACACCTTC
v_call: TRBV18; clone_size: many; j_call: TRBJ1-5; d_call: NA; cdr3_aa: CASSPQQTDQPQHF; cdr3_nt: TGTGCCAGCTCACCACAACAGACTGATCAGCCCCAGCATTTT
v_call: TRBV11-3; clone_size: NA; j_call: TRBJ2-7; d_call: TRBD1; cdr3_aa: CASSQIRDSLYEQYF; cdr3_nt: TGTGCCAGCAGCCAAATTAGGGACAGCCTCTACGAGCAGTACTTC
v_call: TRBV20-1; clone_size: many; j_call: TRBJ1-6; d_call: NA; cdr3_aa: CSANQITGINSPLHF; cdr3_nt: TGCAGTGCCAACCAAATTACAGGAATTAATTCACCCCTCCACTTT
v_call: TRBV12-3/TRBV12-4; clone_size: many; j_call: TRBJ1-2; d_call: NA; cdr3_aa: CASSLRGAGYTF; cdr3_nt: TGTGCCAGCAGTCTACGGGGGGCTGGCTACACCTTC
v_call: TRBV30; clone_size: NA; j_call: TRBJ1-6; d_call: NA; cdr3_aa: CAWKVSSNSPLHF; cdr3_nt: TGTGCCTGGAAAGTGTCGTCGAATTCACCCCTCCACTTT
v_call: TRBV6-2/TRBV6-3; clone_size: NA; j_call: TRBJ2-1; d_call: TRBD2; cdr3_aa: CASSISGGPYNEQFF; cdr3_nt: TGTGCCAGCAGTATCTCGGGGGGGCCCTACAATGAGCAGTTCTTC
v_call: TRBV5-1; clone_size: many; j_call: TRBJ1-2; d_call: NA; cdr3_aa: CASSSGFNYGYTF; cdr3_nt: TGCGCCAGCAGCAGCGGGTTTAACTATGGCTACACCTTC
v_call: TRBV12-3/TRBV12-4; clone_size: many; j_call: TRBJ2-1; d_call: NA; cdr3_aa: CASSLARAVNEQFF; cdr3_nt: TGTGCCAGCAGTTTAGCGCGGGCAGTTAATGAGCAGTTCTTC
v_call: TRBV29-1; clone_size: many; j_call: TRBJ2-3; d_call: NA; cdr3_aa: CSVQGGRDLFTDTQYF; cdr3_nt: TGCAGCGTTCAGGGCGGCAGGGACCTTTTCACAGATACGCAGTATTTT
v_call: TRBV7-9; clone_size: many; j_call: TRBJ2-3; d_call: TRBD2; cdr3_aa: CASSLTSGGPSTDTQYF; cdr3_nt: TGTGCCAGCAGCTTGACTAGCGGGGGGCCGAGCACAGATACGCAGTATTTT
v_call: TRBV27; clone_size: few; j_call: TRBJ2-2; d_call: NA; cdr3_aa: CASGRDLTGELFF; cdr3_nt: TGTGCCAGCGGCCGAGATCTGACCGGGGAGCTGTTTTTT
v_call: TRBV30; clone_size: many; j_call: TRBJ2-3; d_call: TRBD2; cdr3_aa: CAWATELAGGTDTQYF; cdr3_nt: TGTGCCTGGGCTACCGAACTAGCGGGGGGCACAGATACGCAGTATTTT
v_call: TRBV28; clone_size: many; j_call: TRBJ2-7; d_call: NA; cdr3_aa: CASSFFHGNEQYF; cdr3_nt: TGTGCCAGCAGTTTTTTCCATGGGAACGAGCAGTACTTC
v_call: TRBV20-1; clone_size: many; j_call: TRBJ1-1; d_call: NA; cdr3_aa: CSARGGADNTEAFF; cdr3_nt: TGCAGTGCTAGAGGGGGAGCCGATAACACTGAAGCTTTCTTT
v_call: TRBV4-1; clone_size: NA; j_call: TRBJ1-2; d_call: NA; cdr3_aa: CASSQDEGGYTF; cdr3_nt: TGCGCCAGCAGCCAAGACGAGGGTGGCTACACCTTC
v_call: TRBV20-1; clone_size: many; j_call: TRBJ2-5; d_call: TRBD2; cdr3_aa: CSAHRLAGGPETQYF; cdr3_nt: TGCAGTGCTCACCGACTAGCGGGGGGGCCCGAGACCCAGTACTTC
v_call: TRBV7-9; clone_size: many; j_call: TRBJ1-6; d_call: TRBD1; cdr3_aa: CASGTGDSPLHF; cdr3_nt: TGTGCCAGCGGGACAGGGGATTCACCCCTCCACTTT
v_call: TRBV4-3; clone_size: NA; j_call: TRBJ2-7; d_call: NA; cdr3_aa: CASSQLTGSYEQYF; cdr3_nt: TGCGCCAGCAGCCAGTTGACTGGCTCCTACGAGCAGTACTTC
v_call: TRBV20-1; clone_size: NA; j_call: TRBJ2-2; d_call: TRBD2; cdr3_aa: CSAIGLAGVGGTGELFF; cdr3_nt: TGCAGTGCTATAGGACTAGCGGGAGTAGGCGGCACCGGGGAGCTGTTTTTT
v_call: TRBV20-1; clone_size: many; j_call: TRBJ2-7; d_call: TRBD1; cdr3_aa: CSARSGDSKYEQYF; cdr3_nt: TGCAGTGCTAGAAGTGGGGACAGTAAATACGAGCAGTACTTC
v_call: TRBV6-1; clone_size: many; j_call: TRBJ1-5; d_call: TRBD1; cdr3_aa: CASRGDRVQPQHF; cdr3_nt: TGTGCCAGCAGAGGTGACAGGGTCCAGCCCCAGCATTTT
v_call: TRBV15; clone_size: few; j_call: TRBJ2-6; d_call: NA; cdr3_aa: CATSSGLPGLYVLTF; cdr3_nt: TGTGCCACCAGCAGCGGGCTCCCCGGTCTGTACGTCCTGACTTTC
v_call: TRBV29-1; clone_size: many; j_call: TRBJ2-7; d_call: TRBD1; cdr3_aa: CSVNPGTGPYEQYF; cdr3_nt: TGCAGCGTCAACCCCGGGACAGGACCCTACGAGCAGTACTTC
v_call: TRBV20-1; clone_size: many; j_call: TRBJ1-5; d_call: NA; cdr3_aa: CSARDRGQRYQPQHF; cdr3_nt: TGCAGTGCTAGAGATCGGGGGCAGCGCTATCAGCCCCAGCATTTT
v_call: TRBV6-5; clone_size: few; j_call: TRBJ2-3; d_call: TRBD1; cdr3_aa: CASSYSSIAGTGGVYTQYF; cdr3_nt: TGTGCCAGCAGTTACTCTAGTATCGCGGGGACAGGGGGCGTATATACGCAGTATTTT
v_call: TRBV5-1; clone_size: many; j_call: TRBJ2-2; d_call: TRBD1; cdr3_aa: CASSSFRDSGTGELFF; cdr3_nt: TGCGCCAGCAGCTCATTCAGGGACAGCGGCACCGGGGAGCTGTTTTTT
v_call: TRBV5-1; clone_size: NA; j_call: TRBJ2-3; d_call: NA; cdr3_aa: CASSLGGITDTQYF; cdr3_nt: TGCGCCAGCAGCTTGGGAGGGATCACAGATACGCAGTATTTT
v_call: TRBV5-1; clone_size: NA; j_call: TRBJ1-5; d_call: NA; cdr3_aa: CASSLGWIRANQPQHF; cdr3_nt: TGCGCCAGCAGCTTGGGTTGGATCAGGGCCAATCAGCCCCAGCATTTT
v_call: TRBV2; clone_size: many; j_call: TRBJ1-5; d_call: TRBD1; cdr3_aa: CASSGGQGPTQPQHF; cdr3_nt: TGTGCCAGCAGTGGCGGACAGGGGCCCACTCAGCCCCAGCATTTT
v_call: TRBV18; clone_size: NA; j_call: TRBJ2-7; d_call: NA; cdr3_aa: CASSPEVSVYYEQYF; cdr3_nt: TGTGCCAGCTCACCAGAAGTTAGCGTATACTACGAGCAGTACTTC
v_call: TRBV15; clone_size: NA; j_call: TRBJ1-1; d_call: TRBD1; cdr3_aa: CATSTRTGVKVDTEAFF; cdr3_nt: TGTGCCACCAGCACCCGGACAGGGGTGAAAGTGGACACTGAAGCTTTCTTT
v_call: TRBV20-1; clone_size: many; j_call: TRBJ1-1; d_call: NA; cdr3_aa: CSARFATENTEAFF; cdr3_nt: TGCAGTGCTAGATTCGCGACAGAGAACACTGAAGCTTTCTTT
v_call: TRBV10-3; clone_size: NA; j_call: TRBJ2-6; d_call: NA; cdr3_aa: CAISERREYASGANVLTF; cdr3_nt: TGTGCCATCAGTGAGCGCAGGGAGTATGCCTCTGGGGCCAACGTCCTGACTTTC
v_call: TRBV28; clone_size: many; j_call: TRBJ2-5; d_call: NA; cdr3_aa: CASSFRLREVETQYF; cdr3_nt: TGTGCCAGCAGTTTCAGGCTCCGCGAGGTAGAGACCCAGTACTTC
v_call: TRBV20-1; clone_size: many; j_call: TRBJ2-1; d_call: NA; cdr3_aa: CSAKGLFYNEQFF; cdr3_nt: TGCAGTGCTAAGGGACTCTTCTACAATGAGCAGTTCTTC
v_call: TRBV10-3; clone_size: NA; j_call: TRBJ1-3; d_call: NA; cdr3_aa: CAIRPTAWSSGNTIYF; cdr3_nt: TGTGCCATCAGACCGACGGCCTGGAGCTCTGGAAACACCATATATTTT
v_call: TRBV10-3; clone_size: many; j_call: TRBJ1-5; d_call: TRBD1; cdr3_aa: CAISEAGGYSNQPQHF; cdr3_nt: TGTGCCATCAGTGAGGCAGGGGGGTATAGCAATCAGCCCCAGCATTTT
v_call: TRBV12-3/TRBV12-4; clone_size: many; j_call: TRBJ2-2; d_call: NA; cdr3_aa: CASSLGLPPKRGELFF; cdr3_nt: TGTGCCAGCAGCTTAGGACTCCCCCCGAAAAGGGGGGAGCTGTTTTTT
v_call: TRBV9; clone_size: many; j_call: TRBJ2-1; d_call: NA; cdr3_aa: CASSVVGLGSYNEQFF; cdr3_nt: TGTGCCAGCAGCGTAGTTGGGTTAGGTTCCTACAATGAGCAGTTCTTC
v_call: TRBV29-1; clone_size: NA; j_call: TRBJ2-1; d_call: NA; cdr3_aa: CSGGGANYNEQFF; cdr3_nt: TGCAGCGGTGGGGGGGCCAACTACAATGAGCAGTTCTTC
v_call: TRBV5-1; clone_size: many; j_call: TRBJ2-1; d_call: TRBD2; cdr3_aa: CASSLMAGEYNEQFF; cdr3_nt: TGCGCCAGCAGCTTAATGGCGGGAGAGTACAATGAGCAGTTCTTC
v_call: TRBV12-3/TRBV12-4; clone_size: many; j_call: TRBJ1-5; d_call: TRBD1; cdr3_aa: CASRDRGYQPQHF; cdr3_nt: TGTGCCAGCAGGGACAGGGGTTATCAGCCCCAGCATTTT
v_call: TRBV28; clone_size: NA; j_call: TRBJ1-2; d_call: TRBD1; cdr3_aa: CASSFDRGGDYGYTF; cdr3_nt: TGTGCCAGCAGCTTTGACAGGGGGGGGGACTATGGCTACACCTTC